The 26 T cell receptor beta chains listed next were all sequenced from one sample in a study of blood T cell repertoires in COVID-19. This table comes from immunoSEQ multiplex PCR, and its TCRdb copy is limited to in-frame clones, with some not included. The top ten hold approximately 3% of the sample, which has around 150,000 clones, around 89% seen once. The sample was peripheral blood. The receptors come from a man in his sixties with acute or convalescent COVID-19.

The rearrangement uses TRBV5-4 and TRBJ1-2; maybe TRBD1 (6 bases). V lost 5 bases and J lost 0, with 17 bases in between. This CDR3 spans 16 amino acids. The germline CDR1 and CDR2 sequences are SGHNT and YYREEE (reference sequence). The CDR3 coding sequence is TGTGCCAGCAGGAGGGGGAGTGGATTTACTAACTATGGCTACACCTTC. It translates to CASRRGSGFTNYGYTF.

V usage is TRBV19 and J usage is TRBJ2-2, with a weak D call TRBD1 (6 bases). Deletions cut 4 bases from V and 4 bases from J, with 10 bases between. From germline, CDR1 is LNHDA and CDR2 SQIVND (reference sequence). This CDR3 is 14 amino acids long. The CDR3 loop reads CASSTRGGTGELFF. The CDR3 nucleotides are TGTGCCAGTAGTACCCGAGGGGGCACCGGGGAGCTGTTTTTT.

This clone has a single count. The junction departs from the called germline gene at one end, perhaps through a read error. The CDR3 loop reads CASSEVATAQEAQYF. CDR3 DNA: TGTGCCAGCAGTGAAGTCGCGACGGCCCAAGAGGCCCAGTACTTC. The chain carries TRBV2 and TRBJ2-5, with no clear D. CDR3 size: 15 residues. Germline V lookup: CDR1 SNHLY, CDR2 FYNNEI. The entire variable domain, with the rest obtained from reference TRBV2 and TRBJ2-5, is as follows: EPEVTQTPSHQVTQMGQEVILRCVPISNHLYFYWYRQILGQKVEFLVSFYNNEISEKSEIFDDQFSVERPDGSNFTLKIRSTKLEDSAMYFCASSEVATAQEAQYFGPGTRLLVL.

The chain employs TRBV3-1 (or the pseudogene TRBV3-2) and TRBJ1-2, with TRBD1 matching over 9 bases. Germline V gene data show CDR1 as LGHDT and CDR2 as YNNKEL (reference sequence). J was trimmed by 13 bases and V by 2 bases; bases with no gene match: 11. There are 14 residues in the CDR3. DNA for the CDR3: TGTGCCAGCAGCCAATTAGGGGGGACAGGGCAAACCACCTTC. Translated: CASSQLGGTGQTTF.

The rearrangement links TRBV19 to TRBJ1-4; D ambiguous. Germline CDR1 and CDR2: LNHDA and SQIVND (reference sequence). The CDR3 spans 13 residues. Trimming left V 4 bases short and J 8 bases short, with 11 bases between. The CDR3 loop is CASSTREPEKLFF. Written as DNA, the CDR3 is TGTGCCAGTAGTACGAGGGAGCCAGAAAAACTGTTTTTT.

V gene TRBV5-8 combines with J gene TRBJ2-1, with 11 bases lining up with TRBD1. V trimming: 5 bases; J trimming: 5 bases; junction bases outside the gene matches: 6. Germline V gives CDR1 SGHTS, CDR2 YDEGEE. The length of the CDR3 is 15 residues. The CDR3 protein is CASRWTGGFHNEQFF. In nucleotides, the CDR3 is TGTGCCAGCAGATGGACAGGGGGCTTCCACAATGAGCAGTTCTTC.

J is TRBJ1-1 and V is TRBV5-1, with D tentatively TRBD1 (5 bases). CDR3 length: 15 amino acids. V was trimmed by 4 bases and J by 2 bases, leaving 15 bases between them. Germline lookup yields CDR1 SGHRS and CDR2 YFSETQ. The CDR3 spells CASSPPPTGNTEAFF. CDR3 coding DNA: TGCGCCAGCAGCCCACCGCCAACAGGAAACACTGAAGCTTTCTTT.

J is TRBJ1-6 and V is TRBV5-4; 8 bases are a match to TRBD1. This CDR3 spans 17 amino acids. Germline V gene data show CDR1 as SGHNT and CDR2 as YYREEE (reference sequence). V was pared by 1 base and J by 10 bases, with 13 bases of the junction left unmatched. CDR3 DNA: TGTGCCAGCAGCTTGAACCGACAGGGGAGGGGTGGATCACCCCTCCACTTT. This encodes CASSLNRQGRGGSPLHF. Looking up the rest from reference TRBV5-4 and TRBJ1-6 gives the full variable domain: ETGVTQSPTHLIKTRGQQVTLRCSSQSGHNTVSWYQQALGQGPQFIFQYYREEENGRGNFPPRFSGLQFPNYSSELNVNALELDDSALYLCASSLNRQGRGGSPLHFGNGTRLTVT.

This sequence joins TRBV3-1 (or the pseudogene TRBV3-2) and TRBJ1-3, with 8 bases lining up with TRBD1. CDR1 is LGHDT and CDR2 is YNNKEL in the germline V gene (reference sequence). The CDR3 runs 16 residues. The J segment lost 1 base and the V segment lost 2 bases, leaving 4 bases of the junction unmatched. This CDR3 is CASSQTQGVSGNTIYF. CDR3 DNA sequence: TGTGCCAGCAGCCAAACACAGGGGGTTTCTGGAAACACCATATATTTT.

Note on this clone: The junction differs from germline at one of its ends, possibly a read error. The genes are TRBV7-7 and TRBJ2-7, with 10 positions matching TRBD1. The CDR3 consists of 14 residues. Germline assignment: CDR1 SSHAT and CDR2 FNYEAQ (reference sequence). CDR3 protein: CASSPGTGEYEQYF. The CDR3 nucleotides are TGTGCTAGCAGCCCCGGGACAGGGGAGTACGAGCAGTACTTC.

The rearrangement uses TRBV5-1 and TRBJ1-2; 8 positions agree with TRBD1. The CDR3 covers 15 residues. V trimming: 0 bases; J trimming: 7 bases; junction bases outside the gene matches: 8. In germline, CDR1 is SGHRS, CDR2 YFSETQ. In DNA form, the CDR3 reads TGCGCCAGCAGCTTGGCGGGACAGGCTCCCTTTGGCTACACCTTC. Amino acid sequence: CASSLAGQAPFGYTF.

The CDR3 region is CASSDSYTEAFF. The CDR3, as DNA: TGCGCCAGCAGTGATTCGTACACTGAAGCTTTCTTT. This sequence joins TRBV10-1 and TRBJ1-1; no clear D gene. V was trimmed by 3 bases and J by 3 bases, leaving 5 bases between them. Germline CDR1 is WNHNN and CDR2 is SYGVQD (reference sequence). The CDR3 length is 12 residues.

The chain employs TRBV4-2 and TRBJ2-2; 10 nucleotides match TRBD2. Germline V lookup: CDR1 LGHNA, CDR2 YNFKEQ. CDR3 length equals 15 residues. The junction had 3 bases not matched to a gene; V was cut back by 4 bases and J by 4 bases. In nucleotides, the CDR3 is TGTGCCAGCAGCCTTGGGACTAGCGCCACCGGGGAGCTGTTTTTT. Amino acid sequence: CASSLGTSATGELFF.

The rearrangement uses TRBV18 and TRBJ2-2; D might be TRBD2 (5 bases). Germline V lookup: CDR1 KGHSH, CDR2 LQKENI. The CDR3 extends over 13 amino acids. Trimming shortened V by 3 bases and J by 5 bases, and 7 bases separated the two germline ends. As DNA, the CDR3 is TGTGCCAGCTCACCGTCGGGGACCGGGGAGCTGTTTTTT. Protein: CASSPSGTGELFF.

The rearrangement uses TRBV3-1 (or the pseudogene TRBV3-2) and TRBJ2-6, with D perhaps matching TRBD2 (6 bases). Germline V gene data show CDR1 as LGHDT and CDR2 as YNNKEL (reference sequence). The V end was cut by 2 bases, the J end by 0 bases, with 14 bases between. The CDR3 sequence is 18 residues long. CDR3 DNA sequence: TGTGCCAGCAGCCAACATCCCGGAGCGGGCTCTGGGGCCAACGTCCTGACTTTC. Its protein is CASSQHPGAGSGANVLTF.

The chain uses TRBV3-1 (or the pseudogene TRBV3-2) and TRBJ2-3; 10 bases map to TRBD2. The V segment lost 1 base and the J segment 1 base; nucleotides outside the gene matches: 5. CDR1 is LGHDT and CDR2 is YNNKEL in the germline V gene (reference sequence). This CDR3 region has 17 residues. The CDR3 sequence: CASSQGYSGGRTDTQYF. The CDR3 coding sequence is TGTGCCAGCAGCCAAGGATATAGCGGGGGGCGCACAGATACGCAGTATTTT.

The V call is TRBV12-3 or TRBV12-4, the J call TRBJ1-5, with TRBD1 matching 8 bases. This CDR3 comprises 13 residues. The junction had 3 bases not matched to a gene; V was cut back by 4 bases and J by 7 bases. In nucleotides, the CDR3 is TGTGCCAGCAGTTACAGGGGGGGACAGCCCCAGCATTTT. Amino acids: CASSYRGGQPQHF.

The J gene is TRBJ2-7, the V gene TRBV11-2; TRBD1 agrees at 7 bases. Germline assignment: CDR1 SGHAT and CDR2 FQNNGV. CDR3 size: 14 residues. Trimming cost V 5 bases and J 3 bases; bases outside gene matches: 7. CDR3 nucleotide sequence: TGTGCCAGCAGCCATACAGGGGAAGTCTACGAGCAGTACTTC. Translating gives CASSHTGEVYEQYF. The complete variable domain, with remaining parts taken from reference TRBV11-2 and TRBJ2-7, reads EAGVAQSPRYKIIEKRQSVAFWCNPISGHATLYWYQQILGQGPKLLIQFQNNGVVDDSQLPKDRFSAERLKGVDSTLKIQPAKLEDSAVYLCASSHTGEVYEQYFGPGTRLTVT.

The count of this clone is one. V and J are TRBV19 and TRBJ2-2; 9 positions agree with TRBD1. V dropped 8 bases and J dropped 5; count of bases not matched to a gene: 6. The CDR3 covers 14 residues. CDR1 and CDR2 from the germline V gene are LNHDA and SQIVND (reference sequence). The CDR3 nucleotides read TGTGCCAGTGGGGACAGGGCCTCGACCGGGGAGCTGTTTTTT. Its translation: CASGDRASTGELFF.

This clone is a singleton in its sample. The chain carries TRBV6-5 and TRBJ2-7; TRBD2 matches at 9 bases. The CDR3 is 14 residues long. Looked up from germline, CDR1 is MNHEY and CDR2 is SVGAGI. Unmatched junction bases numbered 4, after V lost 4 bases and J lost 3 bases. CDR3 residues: CASSLISGGYEQYF. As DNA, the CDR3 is TGTGCCAGCAGTTTGATTAGCGGGGGCTACGAGCAGTACTTC.

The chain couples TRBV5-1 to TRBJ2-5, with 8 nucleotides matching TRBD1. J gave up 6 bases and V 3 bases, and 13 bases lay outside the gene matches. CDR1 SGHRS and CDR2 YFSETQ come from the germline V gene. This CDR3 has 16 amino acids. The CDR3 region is CASSSRTGSKTQTQYF. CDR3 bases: TGCGCCAGCAGCTCAAGGACAGGGAGTAAGACGCAGACCCAGTACTTC. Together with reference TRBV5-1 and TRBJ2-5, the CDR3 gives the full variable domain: KAGVTQTPRYLIKTRGQQVTLSCSPISGHRSVSWYQQTPGQGLQFLFEYFSETQRNKGNFPGRFSGRQFSNSRSEMNVSTLELGDSALYLCASSSRTGSKTQTQYFGPGTRLLVL.

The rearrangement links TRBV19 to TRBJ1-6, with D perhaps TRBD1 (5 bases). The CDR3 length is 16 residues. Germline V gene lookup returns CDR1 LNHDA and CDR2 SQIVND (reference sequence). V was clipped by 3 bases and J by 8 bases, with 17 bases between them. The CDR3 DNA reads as TGTGCCAGTAGTATTTCCGGGGACTCACGGTATTCACCCCTCCACTTT. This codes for CASSISGDSRYSPLHF.

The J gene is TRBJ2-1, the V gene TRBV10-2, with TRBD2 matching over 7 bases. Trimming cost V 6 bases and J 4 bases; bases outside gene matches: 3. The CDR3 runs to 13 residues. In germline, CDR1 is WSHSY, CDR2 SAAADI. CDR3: CASRTRGYNEQFF. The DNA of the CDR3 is TGCGCCAGCAGGACGCGGGGGTACAATGAGCAGTTCTTC.

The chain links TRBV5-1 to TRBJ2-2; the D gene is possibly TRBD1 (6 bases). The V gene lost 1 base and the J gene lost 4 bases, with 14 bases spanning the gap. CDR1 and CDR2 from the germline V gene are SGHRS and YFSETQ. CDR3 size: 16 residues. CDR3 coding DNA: TGCGCCAGCAGCTTGCAGGGGCTATCAGGCACCGGGGAGCTGTTTTTT. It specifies CASSLQGLSGTGELFF.

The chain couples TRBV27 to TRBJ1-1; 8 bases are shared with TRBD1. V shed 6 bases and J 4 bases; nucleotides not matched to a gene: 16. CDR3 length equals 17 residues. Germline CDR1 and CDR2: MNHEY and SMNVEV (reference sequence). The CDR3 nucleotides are TGTGCCAGCAGCCCCCCACCGGACAGGGAGGTCGGCACTGAAGCTTTCTTT. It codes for CASSPPPDREVGTEAFF.

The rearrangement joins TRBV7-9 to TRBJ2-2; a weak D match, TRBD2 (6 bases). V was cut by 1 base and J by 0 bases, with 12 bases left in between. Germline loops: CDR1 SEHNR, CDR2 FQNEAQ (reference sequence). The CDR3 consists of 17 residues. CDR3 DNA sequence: TGTGCCAGCAGCTTAGATTCGGGGGAGACGAACACCGGGGAGCTGTTTTTT. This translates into CASSLDSGETNTGELFF.